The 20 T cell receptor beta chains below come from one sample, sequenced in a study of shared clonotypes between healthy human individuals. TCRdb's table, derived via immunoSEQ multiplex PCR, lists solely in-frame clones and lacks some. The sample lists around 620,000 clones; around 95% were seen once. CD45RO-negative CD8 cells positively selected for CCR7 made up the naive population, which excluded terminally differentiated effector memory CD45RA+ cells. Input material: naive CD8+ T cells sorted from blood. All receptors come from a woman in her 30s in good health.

The CDR3 DNA sequence: TGTGCCAGCAGTGACCCGGACAGGGGATACGAGCAGTACTTC. This encodes CASSDPDRGYEQYF. The chain carries TRBV2 and TRBJ2-7, with 9 positions matching TRBD1. V shed 3 bases, J shed 4 bases, and the junction held 4 bases outside the gene matches. CDR3 length: 14 residues. Germline-derived CDR1 and CDR2 are SNHLY and FYNNEI.

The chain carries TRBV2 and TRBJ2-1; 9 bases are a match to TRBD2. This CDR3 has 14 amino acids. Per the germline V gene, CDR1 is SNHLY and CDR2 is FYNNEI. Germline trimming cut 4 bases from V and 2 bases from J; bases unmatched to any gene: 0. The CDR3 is CASSGTSAYNEQFF. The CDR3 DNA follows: TGTGCCAGCAGTGGGACTAGCGCCTACAATGAGCAGTTCTTC.

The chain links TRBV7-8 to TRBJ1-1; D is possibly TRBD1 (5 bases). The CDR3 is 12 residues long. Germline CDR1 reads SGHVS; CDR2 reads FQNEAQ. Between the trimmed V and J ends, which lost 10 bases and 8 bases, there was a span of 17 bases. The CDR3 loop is CANSDGAGEAFF. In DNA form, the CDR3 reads TGTGCCAACTCGGACGGGGCGGGGGAAGCTTTCTTT.

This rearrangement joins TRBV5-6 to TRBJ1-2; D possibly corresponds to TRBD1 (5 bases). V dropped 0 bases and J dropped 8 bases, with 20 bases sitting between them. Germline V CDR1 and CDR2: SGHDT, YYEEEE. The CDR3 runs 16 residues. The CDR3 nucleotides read TGTGCCAGCAGCTTGGCCACGGGGCAAGAGGGTTACGGCTACACCTTC. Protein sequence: CASSLATGQEGYGYTF.

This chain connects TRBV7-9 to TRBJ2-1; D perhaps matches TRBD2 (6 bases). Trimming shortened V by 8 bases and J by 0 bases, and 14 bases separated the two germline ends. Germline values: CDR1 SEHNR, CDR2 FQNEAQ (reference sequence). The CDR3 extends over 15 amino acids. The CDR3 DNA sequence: TGTGCCAGCTACGGCGGGAAGATCTCCTACAATGAGCAGTTCTTC. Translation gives CASYGGKISYNEQFF. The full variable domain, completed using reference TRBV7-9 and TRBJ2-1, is DTGVSQNPRHKITKRGQNVTFRCDPISEHNRLYWYRQTLGQGPEFLTYFQNEAQLEKSRLLSDRFSAERPKGSFSTLEIQRTEQGDSAMYLCASYGGKISYNEQFFGPGTRLTVL.

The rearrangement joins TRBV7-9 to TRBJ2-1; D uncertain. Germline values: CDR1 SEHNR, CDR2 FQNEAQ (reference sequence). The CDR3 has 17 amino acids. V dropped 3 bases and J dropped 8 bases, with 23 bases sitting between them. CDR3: CASSLGRVLGLLDEQFF. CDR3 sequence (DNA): TGTGCCAGCAGCTTGGGTCGGGTCCTAGGCTTGTTAGATGAGCAGTTCTTC.

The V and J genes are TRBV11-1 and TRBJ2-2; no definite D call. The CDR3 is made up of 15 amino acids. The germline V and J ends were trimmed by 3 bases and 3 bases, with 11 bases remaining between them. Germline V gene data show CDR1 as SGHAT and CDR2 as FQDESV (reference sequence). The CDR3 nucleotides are TGTGCCAGCAGCTTGGCAAGGCTAGACACCGGGGAGCTGTTTTTT. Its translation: CASSLARLDTGELFF.

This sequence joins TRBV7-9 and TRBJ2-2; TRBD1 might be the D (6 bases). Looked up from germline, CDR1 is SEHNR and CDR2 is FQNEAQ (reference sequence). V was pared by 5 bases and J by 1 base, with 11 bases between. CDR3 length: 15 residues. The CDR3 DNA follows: TGTGCCAGCAGCCATCGGACAGAGAACACCGGGGAGCTGTTTTTT. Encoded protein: CASSHRTENTGELFF.

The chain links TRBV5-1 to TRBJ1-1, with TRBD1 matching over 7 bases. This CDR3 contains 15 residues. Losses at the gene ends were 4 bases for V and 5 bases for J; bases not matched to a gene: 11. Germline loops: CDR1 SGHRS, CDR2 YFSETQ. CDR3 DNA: TGCGCCAGCAGCAGGGGGCCCTATGACGGGACTGAAGCTTTCTTT. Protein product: CASSRGPYDGTEAFF. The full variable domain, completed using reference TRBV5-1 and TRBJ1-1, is KAGVTQTPRYLIKTRGQQVTLSCSPISGHRSVSWYQQTPGQGLQFLFEYFSETQRNKGNFPGRFSGRQFSNSRSEMNVSTLELGDSALYLCASSRGPYDGTEAFFGQGTRLTVV.

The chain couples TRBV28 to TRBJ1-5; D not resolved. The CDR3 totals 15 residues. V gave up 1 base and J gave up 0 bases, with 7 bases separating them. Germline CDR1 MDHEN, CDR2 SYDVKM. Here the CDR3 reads CASSLSGNSNQPQHF. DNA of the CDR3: TGTGCCAGCAGTTTATCCGGGAATAGCAATCAGCCCCAGCATTTT.

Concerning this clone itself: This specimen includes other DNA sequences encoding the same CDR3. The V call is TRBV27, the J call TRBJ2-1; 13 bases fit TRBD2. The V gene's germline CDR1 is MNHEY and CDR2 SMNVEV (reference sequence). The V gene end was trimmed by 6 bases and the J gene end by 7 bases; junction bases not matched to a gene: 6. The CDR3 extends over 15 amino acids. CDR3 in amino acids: CASSPGTSGINEQFF. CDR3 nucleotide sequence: TGTGCCAGCAGCCCCGGGACTAGCGGGATAAATGAGCAGTTCTTC.

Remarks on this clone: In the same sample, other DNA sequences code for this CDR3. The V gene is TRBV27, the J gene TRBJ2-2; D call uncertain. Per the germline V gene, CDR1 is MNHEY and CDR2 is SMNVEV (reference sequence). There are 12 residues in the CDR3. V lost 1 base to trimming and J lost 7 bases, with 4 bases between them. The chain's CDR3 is CASSLLSGELFF. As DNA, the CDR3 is TGTGCCAGCAGTTTATTGAGCGGGGAGCTGTTTTTT.

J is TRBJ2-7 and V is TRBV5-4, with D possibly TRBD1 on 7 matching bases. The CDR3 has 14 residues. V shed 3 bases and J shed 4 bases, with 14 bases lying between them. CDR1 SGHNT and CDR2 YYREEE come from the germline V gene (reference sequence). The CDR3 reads CASSSGGLTYEQYF. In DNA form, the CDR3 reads TGTGCCAGCAGCTCAGGGGGACTTACTTACGAGCAGTACTTC.

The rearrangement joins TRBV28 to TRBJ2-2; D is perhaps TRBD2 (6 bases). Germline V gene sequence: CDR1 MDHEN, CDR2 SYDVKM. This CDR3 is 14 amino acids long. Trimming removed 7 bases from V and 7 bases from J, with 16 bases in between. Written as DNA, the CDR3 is TGTGCCAGCACCCTTGTGTCGGGAGTCGGGGAGCTGTTTTTT. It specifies CASTLVSGVGELFF.

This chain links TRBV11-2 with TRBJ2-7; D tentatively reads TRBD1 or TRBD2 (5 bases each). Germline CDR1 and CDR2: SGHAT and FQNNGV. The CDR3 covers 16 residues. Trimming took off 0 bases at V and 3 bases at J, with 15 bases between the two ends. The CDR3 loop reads CASSLEGRGRGYEQYF. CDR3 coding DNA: TGTGCCAGCAGCTTAGAGGGCCGGGGCCGGGGCTACGAGCAGTACTTC.

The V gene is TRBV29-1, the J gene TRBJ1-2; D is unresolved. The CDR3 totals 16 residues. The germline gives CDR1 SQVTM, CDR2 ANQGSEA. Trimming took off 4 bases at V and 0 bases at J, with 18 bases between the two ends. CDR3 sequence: CSVVLADPDTNYGYTF. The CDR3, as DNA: TGCAGCGTTGTTCTGGCCGATCCTGATACTAACTATGGCTACACCTTC.

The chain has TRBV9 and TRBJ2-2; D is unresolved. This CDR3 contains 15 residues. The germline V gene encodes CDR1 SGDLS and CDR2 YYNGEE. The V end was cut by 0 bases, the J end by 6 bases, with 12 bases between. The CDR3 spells CASSVELGLAGELFF. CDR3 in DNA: TGTGCCAGCAGCGTAGAGCTGGGGTTGGCCGGGGAGCTGTTTTTT.

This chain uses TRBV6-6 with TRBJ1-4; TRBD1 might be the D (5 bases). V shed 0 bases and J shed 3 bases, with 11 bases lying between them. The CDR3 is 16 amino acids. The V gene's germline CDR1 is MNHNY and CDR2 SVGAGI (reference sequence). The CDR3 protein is CASSYSGGWANEKLFF. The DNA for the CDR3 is TGTGCCAGCAGTTACTCGGGGGGTTGGGCTAATGAAAAACTGTTTTTT.

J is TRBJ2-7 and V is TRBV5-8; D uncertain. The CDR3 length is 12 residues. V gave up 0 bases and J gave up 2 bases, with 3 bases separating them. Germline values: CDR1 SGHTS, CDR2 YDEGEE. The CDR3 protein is CASSLDTYEQYF. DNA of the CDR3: TGTGCCAGCAGCTTGGACACCTACGAGCAGTACTTC. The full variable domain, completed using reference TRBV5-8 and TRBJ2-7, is EAGVTQSPTHLIKTRGQQATLRCSPISGHTSVYWYQQALGLGLQFLLWYDEGEERNRGNFPPRFSGRQFPNYSSELNVNALELEDSALYLCASSLDTYEQYFGPGTRLTVT.

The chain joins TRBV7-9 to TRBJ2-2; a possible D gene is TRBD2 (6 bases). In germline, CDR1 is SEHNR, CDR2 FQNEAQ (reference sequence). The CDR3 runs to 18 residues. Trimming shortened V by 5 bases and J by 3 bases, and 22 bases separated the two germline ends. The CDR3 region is CASSPPLPQRAYTGELFF. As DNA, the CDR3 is TGTGCCAGCAGCCCCCCTCTCCCCCAGCGGGCGTACACCGGGGAGCTGTTTTTT.